The rows below give T cell receptor beta chains drawn from one sample of a study of T cells in Graves' hyperthyroidism and ophthalmopathy. TCRdb re-called the multiplex PCR reads with MiXCR, one entry per CDR3 protein. In the table there are around 250,000 distinct CDR3 sequences, around 17% of which are singletons. The material sequenced was blood. These receptor sequences come from a woman aged 18 to 35 with Graves' ophthalmopathy. Both conserved end residues are part of each CDR3. Fields, in order: J gene, V gene, clone size, D gene, CDR3 protein, CDR3 DNA. D genes are given only for firm matches. Rows may omit the clone size; those that give it use once, few, many or a size class.

>TRBJ1-2|TRBV11-2|-|-
CASSFGGSYGYTF
TGTGCCAGCAGCTTCGGGGGAAGCTATGGCTACACCTTC
>TRBJ1-3|TRBV12-5|many|TRBD1
CASGTRTGISGNTIYF
TGTGCTAGTGGTACCCGGACAGGCATCTCTGGAAACACCATATATTTT
>TRBJ2-7|TRBV28|many|TRBD2
CASSSPGTSASSSYEQYF
TGTGCCAGCAGTTCCCCCGGGACTAGCGCCTCAAGCTCCTACGAGCAGTACTTC
>TRBJ2-2|TRBV18|many|-
CASSPINTGELFF
TGTGCCAGCTCACCTATAAACACCGGGGAGCTGTTTTTT
>TRBJ1-5|TRBV2|many|-
CASSGETLSNQPQHF
TGTGCCAGCAGTGGGGAGACCCTTAGCAATCAGCCCCAGCATTTT
>TRBJ2-7|TRBV20-1|many|-
CSARVQGRTYEQYF
TGCAGTGCTAGAGTGCAGGGAAGGACCTACGAGCAGTACTTC
>TRBJ2-5|TRBV19|many|-
CASSIRSYETQYF
TGTGCCAGTAGTATTCGGTCTTACGAGACCCAGTACTTC
>TRBJ1-4|TRBV7-6|few|-
CASSLDPGPNEKLFF
TGTGCCAGCAGCTTAGACCCAGGGCCGAATGAAAAACTGTTTTTT
>TRBJ1-5|TRBV20-1|many|-
CSARDRTANQPQHF
TGCAGTGCTAGAGATCGAACGGCGAATCAGCCCCAGCATTTT
>TRBJ2-7|TRBV11-3|many|-
CASSFATEYEQYF
TGTGCCAGCAGCTTCGCGACAGAGTACGAGCAGTACTTC
>TRBJ1-5|TRBV19|many|TRBD1
CASSIDREEEQPQHF
TGTGCCAGTAGTATTGACAGGGAGGAAGAACAGCCCCAGCATTTT
>TRBJ2-7|TRBV20-1|many|-
CSAEGASGTYEQYF
TGCAGTGCAGAGGGGGCTAGCGGAACCTACGAGCAGTACTTC
>TRBJ2-2|TRBV2|many|-
CASSEWIENTGELFF
TGTGCCAGCAGTGAATGGATCGAGAACACCGGGGAGCTGTTTTTT
>TRBJ2-7|TRBV20-1|-|TRBD1
CSATPRTGVYYEQYF
TGCAGTGCTACCCCCAGGACAGGGGTGTACTACGAGCAGTACTTC
>TRBJ2-1|TRBV28|many|-
CASRPHPGGPYNEQFF
TGTGCCAGCAGGCCCCATCCGGGTGGGCCGTACAATGAGCAGTTCTTC
>TRBJ2-3|TRBV24-1|many|-
CATSDLNFGGTDTQYF
TGTGCCACCAGTGATTTGAACTTCGGGGGCACAGATACGCAGTATTTT
>TRBJ2-3|TRBV5-8|many|-
CASSLGPTDTQYF
TGTGCCAGCAGCTTGGGCCCCACAGATACGCAGTATTTT